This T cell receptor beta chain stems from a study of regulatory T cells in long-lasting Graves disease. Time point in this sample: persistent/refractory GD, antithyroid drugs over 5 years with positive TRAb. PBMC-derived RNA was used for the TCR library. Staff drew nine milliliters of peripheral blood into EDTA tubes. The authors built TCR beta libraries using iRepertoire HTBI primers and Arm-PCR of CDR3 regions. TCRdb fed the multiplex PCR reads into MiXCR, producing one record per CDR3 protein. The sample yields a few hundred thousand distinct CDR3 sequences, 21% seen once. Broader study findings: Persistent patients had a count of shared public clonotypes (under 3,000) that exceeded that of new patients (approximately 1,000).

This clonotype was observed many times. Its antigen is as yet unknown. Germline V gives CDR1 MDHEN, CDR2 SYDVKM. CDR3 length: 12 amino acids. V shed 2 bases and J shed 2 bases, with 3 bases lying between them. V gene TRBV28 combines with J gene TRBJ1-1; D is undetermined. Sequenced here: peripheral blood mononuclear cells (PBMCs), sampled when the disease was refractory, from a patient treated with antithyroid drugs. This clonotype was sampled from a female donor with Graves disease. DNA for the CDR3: TGTGCCAGCAGTTTAATCAACACTGAAGCTTTCTTT. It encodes CASSLINTEAFF. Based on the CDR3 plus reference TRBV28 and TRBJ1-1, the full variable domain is DVKVTQSSRYLVKRTGEKVFLECVQDMDHENMFWYRQDPGLGLRLIYFSYDVKMKEKGDIPEGYSVSREKKERFSLILESASTNQTSMYLCASSLINTEAFFGQGTRLTVV.